The 15 T cell receptor beta chains below were found in one sample sequenced in a study of cytomegalovirus exposure and HLA in healthy donors. This PCR relied on a set of 60 Vbeta primers and 13 Jbeta primers. Sequenced by immunoSEQ multiplex PCR; TCRdb stores in-frame clones only, minus some. Among tens of thousands of clones listed, more than 70% were seen once. Sequencing was performed on PBMCs. All receptors derive from a man in his fifties or sixties in good health and CMV-seropositive.

This sequence joins TRBV19 and TRBJ1-5; D unresolved. The CDR3 is 15 residues long. Germline-derived CDR1 and CDR2 are LNHDA and SQIVND (reference sequence). The germline V and J ends were trimmed by 3 bases and 0 bases, with 9 bases remaining between them. The DNA for the CDR3 is TGTGCCAGTAGTATCGAGGGATATAGCAATCAGCCCCAGCATTTT. Protein: CASSIEGYSNQPQHF.

In this sample, this clone turned up a few times. The chain employs TRBV29-1 and TRBJ1-3, with 7 bases fitting TRBD1. V was clipped by 5 bases and J by 0 bases; unmatched bases: 1. Germline V CDR1 and CDR2: SQVTM, ANQGSEA. This CDR3 contains 13 residues. Here the CDR3 DNA reads TGCAGCGTTCAGGGGGACTCTGGAAACACCATATATTTT. Residues: CSVQGDSGNTIYF.

The chain joins TRBV2 to TRBJ2-3, with TRBD2 matching over 8 bases. V dropped 10 bases and J dropped 0; count of bases not matched to a gene: 6. Germline assignment: CDR1 SNHLY and CDR2 FYNNEI. The CDR3 runs 14 residues. The CDR3 bases are TGTGCCACAAGAGGACTAGCCAGCACAGATACGCAGTATTTT. Translated, it gives CATRGLASTDTQYF.

The CDR3 is CASSFRDRETEAFF. The DNA of the CDR3 is TGTGCCAGCAGCTTCCGGGACAGGGAAACTGAAGCTTTCTTT. The chain has TRBV7-6 and TRBJ1-1, with 9 bases lining up with TRBD1. CDR3 length: 14 amino acids. V lost 3 bases to trimming and J lost 5 bases; unmatched junction nucleotides: 4. The germline CDR1 and CDR2 sequences are SGHVS and FNYEAQ.

V and J are TRBV6-4 and TRBJ2-4; TRBD1 is a possible D gene (6 bases). V lost 6 bases and J 8 bases, leaving 17 bases between the germline ends. The CDR3 extends over 14 amino acids. CDR1 is MRHNA, CDR2 SNTAGT, per germline. The CDR3 protein is CASSPGPDRYIQYF. The CDR3 DNA reads as TGTGCCAGCAGCCCGGGACCCGACAGGTACATTCAGTACTTC.

This clone was seen ten or more times. V and J are TRBV6-5 and TRBJ2-5; maybe TRBD2 (6 bases). The CDR3 has 14 amino acids. Per germline, CDR1 MNHEY and CDR2 SVGAGI. The V end was cut by 3 bases, the J end by 1 base, with 9 bases between. CDR3: CASSYWGVQETQYF. CDR3 bases: TGTGCCAGCAGTTATTGGGGGGTCCAAGAGACCCAGTACTTC.

This chain joins TRBV28 and TRBJ2-5; tentatively, D is TRBD1 (6 bases). CDR1 MDHEN and CDR2 SYDVKM come from the germline V gene. Trimming removed 2 bases from V and 2 bases from J, with 12 bases in between. The CDR3 runs to 15 residues. Written as DNA, the CDR3 is TGTGCCAGCAGTTTAGAGGCAGGGGAACAAGAGACCCAGTACTTC. Translated, it gives CASSLEAGEQETQYF.

The rearrangement links TRBV15 to TRBJ2-7; D remains unclear. The V end lost 0 bases, the J end lost 0 bases, and 9 bases lay between the germline ends. The CDR3 runs to 15 residues. Germline V gives CDR1 LNHNV, CDR2 YYDKDF (reference sequence). The CDR3 nucleotides are TGTGCCACCAGCAGAGACAGGTCCAGCTCCTACGAGCAGTACTTC. This codes for CATSRDRSSSYEQYF.

The chain is built from TRBV2 and TRBJ2-3; a weak D match, TRBD1 (5 bases). Germline lookup yields CDR1 SNHLY and CDR2 FYNNEI. V was clipped by 5 bases and J by 0 bases, with 9 bases between them. This CDR3 has 14 amino acids. The CDR3 here is CASSQGLSTDTQYF. The CDR3 bases are TGTGCCAGCAGTCAGGGCCTCAGCACAGATACGCAGTATTTT.

The chain couples TRBV4-1 to TRBJ2-5; TRBD2 aligns across 8 bases. J gave up 5 bases and V 1 base, and 6 bases lay outside the gene matches. Germline CDR1 reads MGHRA; CDR2 reads YSYEKL. The CDR3 is 15 residues long. CDR3 DNA: TGCGCCAGCAGCCAAGTCGCTAGCGGGTGGGAGACCCAGTACTTC. Translation: CASSQVASGWETQYF.

V usage is TRBV27 and J usage is TRBJ2-5; 8 nucleotides line up with TRBD1. The germline V gene encodes CDR1 MNHEY and CDR2 SMNVEV (reference sequence). After removal of 5 bases from V and 5 bases from J, the junction contained 10 bases not matched to a gene. This CDR3 is 15 amino acids long. The CDR3 here is CASSISGGSLETQYF. In nucleotides, the CDR3 is TGTGCCAGCAGTATCTCAGGGGGCTCCTTGGAGACCCAGTACTTC.

This rearrangement joins TRBV18 to TRBJ2-1, with D tentatively TRBD1 (5 bases). V was clipped by 7 bases and J by 3 bases, with 10 bases between them. The CDR3 covers 13 residues. Per germline, CDR1 KGHSH and CDR2 LQKENI. Written as DNA, the CDR3 is TGTGCCAGCTGCACCCAGGGCTACAATGAGCAGTTCTTC. Protein sequence: CASCTQGYNEQFF.

The V and J genes are TRBV9 and TRBJ1-5, with unresolved D. The germline gives CDR1 SGDLS, CDR2 YYNGEE. Trimming took 6 bases from V and 3 from J, leaving 16 bases between them. This CDR3 spans 15 amino acids. The CDR3 sequence is CASNSGGGLNQPQHF. The CDR3 nucleotides read TGTGCCAGCAACTCCGGAGGAGGCCTCAATCAGCCCCAGCATTTT.

Turning to this clone: The junction differs from germline at one of its ends, possibly a read error. This rearrangement joins TRBV11-2 to TRBJ2-7; TRBD1 matches 9 bases. The CDR3 sequence is 17 residues long. Germline-derived CDR1 and CDR2 are SGHAT and FQNNGV. CDR3 sequence reads: CASSPNRGTGKSGEQYF. As DNA, the CDR3 is TGTGCCAGCAGCCCAAATAGGGGGACAGGGAAATCGGGGGAGCAGTATTTC.

CDR3 coding DNA: TGTGCCAGCAGCTTTACCGGGACAGGGGGCGTCGCTGAAGCTTTCTTT. Translation gives CASSFTGTGGVAEAFF. This chain links TRBV13 with TRBJ1-1; 12 nucleotides align to TRBD1. CDR3 length: 16 residues. J lost 6 bases, V lost 3 bases, and 8 bases had no gene match. The germline V gene encodes CDR1 PRHDT and CDR2 FYEKMQ (reference sequence).